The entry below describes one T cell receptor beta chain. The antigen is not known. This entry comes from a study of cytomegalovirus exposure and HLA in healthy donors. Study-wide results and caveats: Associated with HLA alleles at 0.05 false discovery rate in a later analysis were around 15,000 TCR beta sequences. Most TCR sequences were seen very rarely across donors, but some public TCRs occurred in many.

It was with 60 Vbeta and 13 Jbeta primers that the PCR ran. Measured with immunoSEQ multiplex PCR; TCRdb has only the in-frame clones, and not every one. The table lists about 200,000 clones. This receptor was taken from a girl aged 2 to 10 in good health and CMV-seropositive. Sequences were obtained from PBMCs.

The chain's CDR3 is CAIQDGEQPQHF. CDR3 bases: TGTGCCATCCAGGACGGGGAACAGCCCCAGCATTTT. The chain uses TRBV10-3 and TRBJ1-5; D is ambiguous. There are 12 residues in the CDR3. V was trimmed by 8 bases and J by 7 bases, leaving 12 bases between them. Germline CDR1 is ENHRY and CDR2 is SYGVKD.